Sequencing of this T cell receptor beta chain was carried out in a study of cytomegalovirus exposure and HLA in healthy donors. The PCR was carried out with 60 Vbeta primers and 13 Jbeta primers. Produced via immunoSEQ multiplex PCR; TCRdb's table is partial and in-frame only. The sample lists over 100,000 clones, 74% occurring once. Study-wide points: In a later analysis, most CMV-associated TCR beta chains appeared HLA-restricted. Presence/absence results assume similar sequencing depth per donor, which may not hold. In a later analysis, at a false discovery rate of 0.05, approximately 16,000 TCR beta sequences were associated with HLA alleles. In a later analysis, a missense DCLRE1C variant was linked to TCR beta V- and J-gene trimming.

The germline gives CDR1 KGHSH, CDR2 LQKENI. CDR3 length equals 14 residues. The V segment lost 1 base and the J segment 3 bases; nucleotides outside the gene matches: 0. On this clone: Its antigen is not identified.

The chain has TRBV18 and TRBJ2-7; 10 bases agree with TRBD1. This clonotype was sampled from a man under 40 in good health and CMV-seropositive. Sequenced material: PBMCs. The CDR3 loop is CASSPRTGGYEQYF. For the CDR3, the DNA is TGTGCCAGCTCACCACGGACAGGGGGCTACGAGCAGTACTTC.